These 8 T cell receptor beta chains originate from one sample sequenced in a study of cytomegalovirus exposure and HLA in healthy donors. With 60 Vbeta and 13 Jbeta primers, the PCR was carried out. Clones were read by immunoSEQ multiplex PCR, and TCRdb kept only the in-frame ones, dropping some. The repertoire holds fewer than 110,000 clones, 65% to 85% seen once, with roughly 2.1% in the top ten. Sequenced sample: PBMCs. Source of these receptors: a man younger than 30 in good health and CMV-seronegative.

As DNA, the CDR3 is TGTGCCAGCAGCTCCGGGCAGCGGGAAGGAGAGGGTGAGCAGTTCTTC. Amino acid sequence: CASSSGQREGEGEQFF. The chain has TRBV11-3 and TRBJ2-1; 7 positions match TRBD2. From germline, CDR1 is SGHNT and CDR2 YENEEA. CDR3 size: 16 residues. After removal of 4 bases from V and 9 bases from J, the junction contained 15 bases not matched to a gene.

The chain combines TRBV13 with TRBJ1-2; weak D call: TRBD1 (6 bases). From germline, CDR1 is PRHDT and CDR2 FYEKMQ (reference sequence). V was shortened by 5 bases and J by 6 bases, with 19 bases between the two germline ends. The CDR3 has 15 residues. The CDR3 nucleotides read TGTGCCAGCAGCCCCAACATCGACAGGTCCCATGGCTACACCTTC. It codes for CASSPNIDRSHGYTF. The entire variable domain, with the rest obtained from reference TRBV13 and TRBJ1-2, is as follows: AAGVIQSPRHLIKEKRETATLKCYPIPRHDTVYWYQQGPGQDPQFLISFYEKMQSDKGSIPDRFSAQQFSDYHSELNMSSLELGDSALYFCASSPNIDRSHGYTFGSGTRLTVV.

In nucleotides, the CDR3 is TGTGCCAGCTCCGCGGGGTCAGGGCGGAACACCATATATTTT. Encoded protein: CASSAGSGRNTIYF. The chain is built from TRBV6-6 and TRBJ1-3; TRBD1 might be the D (5 bases). V lost 8 bases to trimming and J lost 7 bases, with 18 bases between them. The CDR3 loop spans 14 amino acids. Germline CDR1 is MNHNY and CDR2 is SVGAGI (reference sequence).

The CDR3 is CASRDSNNEQYF. Here the CDR3 DNA reads TGTGCCAGCAGGGACTCTAACAACGAGCAGTACTTC. The chain couples TRBV6-1 to TRBJ2-7; a weak D match, TRBD2 (5 bases). CDR1 is MNHNS and CDR2 is SASEGT in the germline V gene. Trimming left V 6 bases short and J 5 bases short, with 11 bases between. The CDR3 is 12 amino acids.

The rearrangement joins TRBV6-5 to TRBJ1-1; D remains unclear. The CDR3 has 13 residues. Per the germline V gene, CDR1 is MNHEY and CDR2 is SVGAGI. Trimming left V 7 bases short and J 1 base short, with 10 bases between. The CDR3 DNA reads TGTGCCAGCAAACAGATTGAGAACACTGAAGCTTTCTTT. Amino acid sequence: CASKQIENTEAFF.

The gene calls are TRBV13 and TRBJ1-3; possibly TRBD1 for D (5 bases). V lost 3 bases, J lost 0 bases, and 9 bases lay in between. The CDR3 is 15 residues long. Germline assignment: CDR1 PRHDT and CDR2 FYEKMQ (reference sequence). CDR3 region: CASSFRQFSGNTIYF. CDR3 coding DNA: TGTGCCAGCAGCTTCAGACAGTTCTCTGGAAACACCATATATTTT.

The rearrangement joins TRBV6-1 to TRBJ1-6; possibly TRBD1 for D (6 bases). This CDR3 comprises 13 residues. CDR1 is MNHNS, CDR2 SASEGT, per germline. The ends were cut back, 10 bases at V and 8 bases at J, with 15 bases in the middle. CDR3 region: CAITGRGYSPLHF. The DNA of the CDR3 is TGTGCCATTACCGGCAGGGGTTATTCACCCCTCCACTTT.

V gene TRBV7-2 combines with J gene TRBJ2-7; D is possibly TRBD2 (7 bases). The CDR3 is 16 amino acids. Germline CDR1 SGHTA, CDR2 FQGNSA. V dropped 1 base and J dropped 0 bases, with 13 bases sitting between them. The CDR3 protein is CASSLGGGAGSYEQYF. DNA of the CDR3: TGTGCCAGCAGCTTAGGTGGGGGGGCCGGCTCCTACGAGCAGTACTTC.